A single sample is the source of the 6 T cell receptor beta chains below, sequenced in a study of cytomegalovirus exposure and HLA in healthy donors. 13 Jbeta primers and 60 Vbeta primers were used for the PCR. Generated by immunoSEQ multiplex PCR, the TCRdb table keeps only in-frame clones and is missing some. Among roughly 100,000 clones listed, 75% to 80% were seen once. The sequenced sample was PBMCs. The receptors originated from a male donor in good health and CMV-seropositive.

The V call is TRBV9, the J call TRBJ2-3; 10 nucleotides match TRBD2. Germline lookup yields CDR1 SGDLS and CDR2 YYNGEE. V lost 0 bases to trimming and J lost 2 bases; unmatched junction nucleotides: 3. CDR3 size: 16 residues. The CDR3 DNA is TGTGCCAGCAGCGTAGTGGGGACTAGCGACACAGATACGCAGTATTTT. Amino acids: CASSVVGTSDTDTQYF. Complete variable domain (other parts from reference TRBV9 and TRBJ2-3): DSGVTQTPKHLITATGQRVTLRCSPRSGDLSVYWYQQSLDQGLQFLIQYYNGEERAKGNILERFSAQQFPDLHSELNLSSLELGDSALYFCASSVVGTSDTDTQYFGPGTRLTVL.

This sequence joins TRBV11-2 and TRBJ2-7; D possibly corresponds to TRBD2 (6 bases). The germline gives CDR1 SGHAT, CDR2 FQNNGV. This CDR3 has 18 amino acids. The V gene lost 1 base and the J gene lost 4 bases, with 23 bases spanning the gap. The CDR3 sequence is CASSLVYGRGGLGYEQYF. CDR3 in DNA: TGTGCCAGCAGCTTAGTCTATGGAAGGGGAGGATTAGGATACGAGCAGTACTTC. Based on the CDR3 plus reference TRBV11-2 and TRBJ2-7, the full variable domain is EAGVAQSPRYKIIEKRQSVAFWCNPISGHATLYWYQQILGQGPKLLIQFQNNGVVDDSQLPKDRFSAERLKGVDSTLKIQPAKLEDSAVYLCASSLVYGRGGLGYEQYFGPGTRLTVT.

J is TRBJ2-5 and V is TRBV5-6; the match to TRBD1 covers 10 bases. CDR3 length: 15 amino acids. Germline CDR1 reads SGHDT; CDR2 reads YYEEEE. Germline trimming cut 2 bases from V and 5 bases from J; bases unmatched to any gene: 6. The CDR3: CASSFGTGVVETQYF. CDR3 bases: TGTGCCAGCAGCTTTGGGACAGGGGTGGTGGAGACCCAGTACTTC.

The chain links TRBV11-3 to TRBJ2-1, with a weak D call TRBD1 (5 bases). This CDR3 is 13 amino acids long. Germline V gene data show CDR1 as SGHNT and CDR2 as YENEEA. The germline V and J ends were trimmed by 4 bases and 6 bases, with 10 bases remaining between them. DNA of the CDR3: TGTGCCAGCAGCTCAGGGTTCGGCAATGAGCAGTTCTTC. It is translated as CASSSGFGNEQFF. The full variable domain, completed using reference TRBV11-3 and TRBJ2-1, is EAGVVQSPRYKIIEKKQPVAFWCNPISGHNTLYWYLQNLGQGPELLIRYENEEAVDDSQLPKDRFSAERLKGVDSTLKIQPAELGDSAVYLCASSSGFGNEQFFGPGTRLTVL.

This chain links TRBV28 with TRBJ1-1; D remains ambiguous. CDR1 is MDHEN, CDR2 SYDVKM, per germline. The CDR3 is 14 amino acids. The ends were cut back, 3 bases at V and 3 bases at J, with 11 bases in the middle. The CDR3 bases are TGTGCCAGCAGTTTGAAACAGAGGGACACTGAAGCTTTCTTT. It specifies CASSLKQRDTEAFF.

In nucleotides, the CDR3 is TGTGCCAGCAGCCCAACCCCCCTAGCGGGAGGGCCGGGGGCGCAGTATTTT. This gives the protein CASSPTPLAGGPGAQYF. The rearrangement uses TRBV7-3 and TRBJ2-3; 12 bases are a match to TRBD2. CDR1 is SGHTA and CDR2 is FQGTGA in the germline V gene. The CDR3 runs 17 residues. V lost 5 bases to trimming and J lost 10 bases; unmatched junction nucleotides: 16.